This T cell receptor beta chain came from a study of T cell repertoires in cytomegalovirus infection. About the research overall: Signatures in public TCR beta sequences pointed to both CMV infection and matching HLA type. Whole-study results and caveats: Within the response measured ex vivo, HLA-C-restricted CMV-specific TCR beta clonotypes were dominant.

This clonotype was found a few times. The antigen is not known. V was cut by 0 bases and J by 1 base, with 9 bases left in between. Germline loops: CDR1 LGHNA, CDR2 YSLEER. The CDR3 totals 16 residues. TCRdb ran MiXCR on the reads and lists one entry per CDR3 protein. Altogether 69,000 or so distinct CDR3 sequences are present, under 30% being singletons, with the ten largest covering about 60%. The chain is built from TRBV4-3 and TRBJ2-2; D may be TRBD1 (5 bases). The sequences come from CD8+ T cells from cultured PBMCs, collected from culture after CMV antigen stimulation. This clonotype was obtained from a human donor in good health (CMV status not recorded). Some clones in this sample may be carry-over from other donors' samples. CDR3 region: CASSQDLQGNTGELFF. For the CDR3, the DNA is TGCGCCAGCAGCCAAGATTTGCAGGGGAACACCGGGGAGCTGTTTTTT.